The 27 T cell receptor beta chains reported below all come from one sample, sequenced in a study of cytomegalovirus exposure and HLA in healthy donors. The PCR employed 60 Vbeta primers together with 13 Jbeta primers. The table came from immunoSEQ multiplex PCR; TCRdb's copy has only in-frame clones and leaves some out. The sample has roughly 140,000 clones, over 75% seen once; the top ten hold 1.7%. The sample comprised PBMCs. These receptors were obtained from a young woman in good health and CMV-seronegative.

The chain carries TRBV2 and TRBJ1-2; possible D gene TRBD1, 5 bases. Trimming took off 11 bases at V and 4 bases at J, with 11 bases between the two ends. CDR1 and CDR2 (germline): SNHLY, FYNNEI. The CDR3 sequence is 11 residues long. CDR3: CAGQTIYGYTF. The CDR3 region has the DNA TGTGCCGGACAAACGATCTATGGCTACACCTTC.

The chain is built from TRBV15 and TRBJ1-4; TRBD1 is a possible D gene (6 bases). This CDR3 comprises 17 residues. CDR1 is LNHNV and CDR2 is YYDKDF in the germline V gene (reference sequence). V was cut by 0 bases and J by 8 bases, with 19 bases left in between. The CDR3, as DNA: TGTGCCACCAGCAGAGATTTAGCGGGCAGGGGTGGGGAAAAACTGTTTTTT. Encoded protein: CATSRDLAGRGGEKLFF.

This chain uses TRBV19 with TRBJ1-2; D is perhaps TRBD1 (6 bases). The CDR3 is 15 amino acids. Looked up from germline, CDR1 is LNHDA and CDR2 is SQIVND (reference sequence). With 5 bases removed from V and 8 bases from J, the gap between germline ends came to 21 bases. The DNA of the CDR3 is TGTGCCAGTAGTGAATCCCCGGGACAACCGCGGGGCTACACCTTC. Protein: CASSESPGQPRGYTF.

The rearrangement joins TRBV6-5 to TRBJ1-2, with D possibly being TRBD1 (6 bases). The V end lost 0 bases, the J end lost 4 bases, and 15 bases lay between the germline ends. This CDR3 has 16 residues. Per the germline V gene, CDR1 is MNHEY and CDR2 is SVGAGI. This CDR3 reads CASSYSGHPSTYGYTF. As DNA, the CDR3 is TGTGCCAGCAGTTACTCGGGACACCCGTCGACCTATGGCTACACCTTC.

This clone came up a few times. The V call is TRBV5-4, the J call TRBJ2-1; TRBD2 agrees at 14 bases. There are 16 residues in the CDR3. Per the germline V gene, CDR1 is SGHNT and CDR2 is YYREEE (reference sequence). J was trimmed by 5 bases and V by 4 bases; bases with no gene match: 5. DNA for the CDR3: TGTGCCAGCAGCGCCCGGACTAGCGGGGGGAACAATGAGCAGTTCTTC. Its protein product is CASSARTSGGNNEQFF.

The rearrangement links TRBV5-1 to TRBJ1-4, with a weak D call TRBD1 (5 bases). With 4 bases removed from V and 5 bases from J, the gap between germline ends came to 18 bases. The length of the CDR3 is 16 residues. In germline, CDR1 is SGHRS, CDR2 YFSETQ. As DNA, the CDR3 is TGCGCCAGCAGCCTAACATTCGACAGTGGGAATGAAAAACTGTTTTTT. This encodes CASSLTFDSGNEKLFF.

Here the CDR3 DNA reads TGTGCCATCAGGGCAGGGGGAGGAAGGACCCAGTACTTC. Amino acid sequence: CAIRAGGGRTQYF. The chain has TRBV10-3 and TRBJ2-5; TRBD1 might be the D (7 bases). Trimming removed 6 bases from V and 7 bases from J, with 15 bases in between. Germline CDR1 ENHRY, CDR2 SYGVKD. This CDR3 contains 13 residues.

This clone was seen a single time. The rearrangement joins TRBV18 to TRBJ1-2, with D uncertain. Trimming shortened V by 1 base and J by 4 bases, and 13 bases separated the two germline ends. The CDR3 contains 15 residues. CDR1 and CDR2 from the germline V gene are KGHSH and LQKENI. The CDR3 nucleotides are TGTGCCAGCTCACCACAAATGTCAGTTCTCTATGGCTACACCTTC. Amino acid sequence: CASSPQMSVLYGYTF.

V gene TRBV5-6 combines with J gene TRBJ1-1; D perhaps matches TRBD1 (5 bases). Trimming cost V 2 bases and J 4 bases, with 15 bases left between them. The CDR3 extends over 15 amino acids. Per germline, CDR1 SGHDT and CDR2 YYEEEE. CDR3 DNA sequence: TGTGCCAGCAGCTTTATGGGACTTTCCCTCACTGAAGCTTTCTTT. Its protein product is CASSFMGLSLTEAFF.

The chain recombines TRBV7-9 with TRBJ1-4; TRBD1 agrees at 10 bases. V shed 4 bases and J 6 bases; nucleotides not matched to a gene: 5. The CDR3 extends over 15 amino acids. CDR1 and CDR2 from the germline V gene are SEHNR and FQNEAQ (reference sequence). The CDR3 loop reads CASSWGGTGDEKLFF. The CDR3 region has the DNA TGTGCCAGCAGCTGGGGGGGGACAGGGGATGAAAAACTGTTTTTT.

This clone has only a few counts. The chain carries TRBV25-1 and TRBJ1-2; D is ambiguous. In germline, CDR1 is MGHDK, CDR2 SYGVNS. The CDR3 runs 12 residues. The germline V and J ends were trimmed by 4 bases and 8 bases, with 11 bases remaining between them. This CDR3 is CASSGTPGGYTF. In DNA form, the CDR3 reads TGTGCCAGCAGTGGGACCCCGGGGGGCTACACCTTC.

V gene TRBV19 combines with J gene TRBJ1-6; TRBD1 matches at 8 bases. The CDR3 contains 15 residues. Germline assignment: CDR1 LNHDA and CDR2 SQIVND (reference sequence). After removal of 3 bases from V and 9 bases from J, the junction contained 7 bases not matched to a gene. The CDR3: CASSMDRALGSPLHF. For the CDR3, the DNA is TGTGCCAGTAGTATGGACAGGGCCCTGGGTTCACCCCTCCACTTT.

CDR3 residues: CASRKITGGARADTQYF. DNA for the CDR3: TGTGCCAGCAGGAAGATCACAGGGGGCGCGAGAGCAGATACGCAGTATTTT. The rearrangement joins TRBV2 to TRBJ2-3; 9 bases agree with TRBD1. Germline CDR1 reads SNHLY; CDR2 reads FYNNEI. The CDR3 runs 17 residues. V dropped 6 bases and J dropped 4; count of bases not matched to a gene: 14. Using reference TRBV2 and TRBJ2-3 for the parts outside the CDR3, the full variable domain is EPEVTQTPSHQVTQMGQEVILRCVPISNHLYFYWYRQILGQKVEFLVSFYNNEISEKSEIFDDQFSVERPDGSNFTLKIRSTKLEDSAMYFCASRKITGGARADTQYFGPGTRLTVL.

The chain recombines TRBV28 with TRBJ1-5; tentatively, D is TRBD1 (5 bases). V lost 10 bases to trimming and J lost 0 bases, with 16 bases between them. The CDR3 covers 15 residues. Germline lookup yields CDR1 MDHEN and CDR2 SYDVKM. CDR3 region: CATGDSLYSNQPQHF. In nucleotides, the CDR3 is TGTGCCACCGGAGACAGCCTTTATAGCAATCAGCCCCAGCATTTT.

This rearrangement joins TRBV27 to TRBJ2-7; 9 bases are a match to TRBD1. In germline, CDR1 is MNHEY, CDR2 SMNVEV (reference sequence). The CDR3 spans 15 residues. Unmatched junction bases numbered 12, after V lost 9 bases and J lost 3 bases. CDR3 sequence reads: CASQSTGQGIYEQYF. The CDR3 DNA is TGTGCCAGTCAGTCTACGGGACAGGGAATCTACGAGCAGTACTTC.

The chain joins TRBV5-1 to TRBJ2-3; 7 bases match TRBD1. Germline V gene sequence: CDR1 SGHRS, CDR2 YFSETQ. The CDR3 runs 15 residues. Trimming took 5 bases from V and 0 from J; bases not matched to a gene: 6. As DNA, the CDR3 is TGCGCCAGCAGTCGGGACAGCTCTAGCACAGATACGCAGTATTTT. This translates into CASSRDSSSTDTQYF. Full variable domain (remainder filled in from reference TRBV5-1 and TRBJ2-3): KAGVTQTPRYLIKTRGQQVTLSCSPISGHRSVSWYQQTPGQGLQFLFEYFSETQRNKGNFPGRFSGRQFSNSRSEMNVSTLELGDSALYLCASSRDSSSTDTQYFGPGTRLTVL.

The chain uses TRBV2 and TRBJ1-1, with TRBD1 matching 8 bases. Germline loops: CDR1 SNHLY, CDR2 FYNNEI. CDR3 size: 11 residues. Trimming removed 6 bases from V and 11 bases from J; junction bases left unmatched: 5. The chain's CDR3 is CASREDREAFF. The CDR3, as DNA: TGTGCCAGCAGAGAGGACAGGGAGGCTTTCTTT.

With regard to this clone: This sample also contains other DNA sequences that code for the same CDR3. The chain uses TRBV5-1 and TRBJ1-3; the D gene is possibly TRBD1 (5 bases). The germline gives CDR1 SGHRS, CDR2 YFSETQ. The CDR3 has 15 amino acids. V was clipped by 4 bases and J by 4 bases, with 15 bases between them. CDR3 loop: CASSPGGASGNTIYF. CDR3 coding DNA: TGCGCCAGCAGCCCGGGAGGGGCATCGGGAAACACCATATATTTT.

This clone has only a few counts. The rearrangement links TRBV7-8 to TRBJ1-1; D might be TRBD1 (5 bases). Trimming took 4 bases from V and 2 from J, leaving 20 bases between them. The CDR3 loop spans 17 amino acids. Germline CDR1 SGHVS, CDR2 FQNEAQ. The CDR3 DNA reads as TGTGCCAGCAGCTACGCTAGGTGGAGACAGCTTAACACTGAAGCTTTCTTT. Translating it yields CASSYARWRQLNTEAFF.

The chain is built from TRBV5-1 and TRBJ1-1; 11 nucleotides line up with TRBD1. Germline CDR1 and CDR2: SGHRS and YFSETQ. The CDR3 totals 15 residues. Trimming cost V 1 base and J 5 bases; bases outside gene matches: 4. CDR3 amino acids: CASSLKGTGGTEAFF. CDR3 DNA sequence: TGCGCCAGCAGCTTGAAGGGGACAGGGGGTACTGAAGCTTTCTTT.

This clone was observed once. This chain uses TRBV29-1 with TRBJ2-7; 12 nucleotides agree with TRBD2. The CDR3 consists of 14 residues. The trim removed 5 bases at V and 3 bases at J, leaving 5 bases unmatched. Germline CDR1 and CDR2: SQVTM and ANQGSEA. This CDR3 is CSVSVGLAGYEQYF. DNA for the CDR3: TGCAGCGTTAGCGTGGGACTAGCGGGCTACGAGCAGTACTTC.

The chain links TRBV27 to TRBJ1-1, with D perhaps matching TRBD1 (5 bases). This CDR3 spans 12 amino acids. Germline-derived CDR1 and CDR2 are MNHEY and SMNVEV (reference sequence). Here the CDR3 reads CATRRGNTEAFF. The CDR3 DNA sequence: TGTGCTACGCGAAGGGGGAACACTGAAGCTTTCTTT.

J is TRBJ2-7 and V is TRBV27, with a possible D match to TRBD2 (7 bases). The V and J ends lost 5 bases and 5 bases respectively, with 19 bases between them. The CDR3 covers 15 residues. Per germline, CDR1 MNHEY and CDR2 SMNVEV (reference sequence). The CDR3 protein is CASSPRGGGRNEQYF. CDR3 DNA sequence: TGTGCCAGCAGTCCGCGGGGAGGGGGTCGAAACGAGCAGTACTTC.

The rearrangement links TRBV7-2 to TRBJ2-7; 12 bases are shared with TRBD1. The V and J ends lost 2 bases and 5 bases, in that order; junction bases with no gene match: 7. There are 16 residues in the CDR3. The germline gives CDR1 SGHTA, CDR2 FQGNSA. The CDR3 coding sequence is TGTGCCAGCAGCTTAAAAGGGACAGGGGGCTGGAACGAGCAGTACTTC. Protein: CASSLKGTGGWNEQYF.

V is TRBV19 and J is TRBJ2-7, with TRBD1 matching over 8 bases. CDR1 LNHDA and CDR2 SQIVND come from the germline V gene (reference sequence). V shed 5 bases, J shed 3 bases, and the junction held 6 bases outside the gene matches. The CDR3 has 14 amino acids. CDR3 DNA sequence: TGTGCCAGTAGTGCGCGACAGGGGAACTACGAGCAGTACTTC. Its protein is CASSARQGNYEQYF. Looking up the rest from reference TRBV19 and TRBJ2-7 gives the full variable domain: DGGITQSPKYLFRKEGQNVTLSCEQNLNHDAMYWYRQDPGQGLRLIYYSQIVNDFQKGDIAEGYSVSREKKESFPLTVTSAQKNPTAFYLCASSARQGNYEQYFGPGTRLTVT.

The chain couples TRBV15 to TRBJ1-4; D perhaps matches TRBD1 (6 bases). The V end lost 0 bases, the J end lost 7 bases, and 15 bases lay between the germline ends. Germline V lookup: CDR1 LNHNV, CDR2 YYDKDF (reference sequence). CDR3 length: 16 residues. The CDR3 coding sequence is TGTGCCACCAGCAGAGATCTCCAGGGAGGGGGTGAAAAACTGTTTTTT. Protein: CATSRDLQGGGEKLFF.

In nucleotides, the CDR3 is TGTGCCAGCAGTGCGGGACTAGCGGGACTAGAGACCCAGTACTTC. This codes for CASSAGLAGLETQYF. J is TRBJ2-5 and V is TRBV6-6, with 13 positions matching TRBD2. The CDR3 is made up of 15 amino acids. Per the germline V gene, CDR1 is MNHNY and CDR2 is SVGAGI (reference sequence). The V gene end was trimmed by 5 bases and the J gene end by 4 bases; junction bases not matched to a gene: 4.